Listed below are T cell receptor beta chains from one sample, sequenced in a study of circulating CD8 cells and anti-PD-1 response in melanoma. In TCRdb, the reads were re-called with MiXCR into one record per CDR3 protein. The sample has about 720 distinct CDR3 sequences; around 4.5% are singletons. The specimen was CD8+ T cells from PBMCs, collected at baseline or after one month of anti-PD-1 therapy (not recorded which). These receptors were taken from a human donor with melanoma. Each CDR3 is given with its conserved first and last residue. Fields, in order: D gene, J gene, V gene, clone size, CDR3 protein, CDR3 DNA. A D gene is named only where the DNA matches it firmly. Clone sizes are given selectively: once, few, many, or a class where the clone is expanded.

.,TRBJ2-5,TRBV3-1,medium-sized,CASSPGVAAQETQYF,TGTGCCAGCAGCCCCGGGGTAGCGGCCCAAGAGACCCAGTACTTC
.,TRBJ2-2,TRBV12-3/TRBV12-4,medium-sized,CASSLFGVMNTGELFF,TGTGCCAGCAGTTTATTTGGGGTGATGAACACCGGGGAGCTGTTTTTT
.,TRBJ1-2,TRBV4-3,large,CASSLVRGLEGYTF,TGCGCCAGCAGCCTAGTGAGGGGACTTGAAGGCTACACCTTC
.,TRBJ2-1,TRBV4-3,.,CASSQGLRVYNEQFF,TGCGCCAGCAGCCAAGGGCTTAGGGTCTACAACGAGCAGTTCTTC
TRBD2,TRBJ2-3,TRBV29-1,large,CSVEGLAGGPRTDTQYF,TGCAGCGTCGAGGGACTAGCGGGGGGGCCGCGCACAGATACGCAGTATTTT
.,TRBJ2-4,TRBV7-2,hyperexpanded,CASSTVPGGAKNIQYF,TGTGCCAGCAGCACTGTGCCGGGTGGGGCCAAAAACATTCAGTACTTC
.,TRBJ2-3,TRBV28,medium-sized,CASSRVTGWNKDTQYF,TGTGCCAGCAGTCGGGTTACAGGGTGGAATAAAGATACGCAGTATTTT
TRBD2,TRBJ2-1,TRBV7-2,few,CASSLTSGGHISSYNEQFF,TGTGCCAGCAGCCTGACTAGCGGGGGTCACATAAGCTCCTACAATGAGCAGTTCTTC
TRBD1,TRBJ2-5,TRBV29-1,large,CSVGQGVGETQYF,TGCAGCGTTGGACAGGGGGTAGGGGAGACCCAGTACTTC
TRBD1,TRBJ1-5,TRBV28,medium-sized,CASRKSWGQQPNLHF,TGTGCCAGCAGGAAAAGTTGGGGACAGCAACCAAATTTGCATTTT
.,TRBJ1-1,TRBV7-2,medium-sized,CASSFRTEAFF,TGTGCCAGCAGCTTCCGGACTGAAGCTTTCTTT
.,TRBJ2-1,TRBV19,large,CASREEGTPYNEQFF,TGTGCCAGTAGGGAGGAAGGGACCCCCTACAATGAGCAGTTCTTC
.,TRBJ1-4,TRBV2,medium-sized,CASKDLFEKLFF,TGTGCCAGCAAGGACCTATTTGAAAAACTGTTTTTT
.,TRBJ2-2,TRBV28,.,CASSQRRGELFF,TGTGCCAGCAGCCAGAGACGGGGGGAGCTGTTTTTT
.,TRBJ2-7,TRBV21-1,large,CASSPRDRPYEQYF,TGTGCCAGCAGCCCAAGGGACAGGCCCTACGAGCAGTACTTC
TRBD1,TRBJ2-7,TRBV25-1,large,CASSGQNRDRVYEQYF,TGTGCCAGCAGTGGCCAAAACCGGGACAGGGTCTACGAGCAGTACTTC
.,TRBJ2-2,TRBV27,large,CASSFGNTGELFF,TGTGCCAGCAGTTTTGGAAACACCGGGGAGCTGTTTTTT
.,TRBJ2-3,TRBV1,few,CTSMSGGDPSTDTQYF,TGCACCAGCATGAGCGGGGGCGATCCTAGCACAGATACGCAGTATTTT